This T cell receptor beta chain derives from a study of response to subunit inactivated influenza vaccine. From germline, CDR1 is SNHLY and CDR2 FYNNEI. V was pared by 11 bases and J by 2 bases, with 10 bases of the junction left unmatched. This CDR3 region has 14 residues. Findings and caveats of the study: Authors suggested each seasonal influenza vaccination recruits few new T cells.

This clonotype was found a few times. Its antigen is not known. One entry per CDR3 protein, called by TCRdb with MiXCR from the RT-PCR reads. Among 450,000 to 500,000 distinct CDR3 sequences listed, 9.5% to 12% were seen once. The V call is TRBV2, the J call TRBJ2-3, with 7 bases that match TRBD1. The sequence came from a man aged 50 to 59 who received an inactivated influenza vaccine. Source: PBMCs from blood, taken 40 to 50 days after vaccination. The CDR3 here is CAGARDSYTDTQYF. The CDR3 region has the DNA TGTGCCGGTGCGAGGGACAGTTACACAGATACGCAGTATTTT.